The T cell receptor beta chain described here comes from a study of regulatory T cells. Findings and caveats of the study: Patient repertoires had restricted TRB V-J pairs and skewed V and J usage, most in Tregs.

Germline V gives CDR1 SEHNR, CDR2 FQNEAQ (reference sequence). The CDR3 loop spans 18 amino acids. J was trimmed by 6 bases and V by 3 bases; bases with no gene match: 16. Concerning this clone itself: Antigen specificity is unknown.

Amplification used 52 TRBV primers and 13 TRBJ primers. TCRdb's copy holds only in-frame clones and misses some; the assay was immunoSEQ multiplex PCR. The sample has about 20,000 clones, 80% to 95% seen once. Sequencing input: CD8+ T cells sorted from blood. This receptor was taken from a child aged 2 to 9 with CD3G deficiency. The rearrangement links TRBV7-9 to TRBJ2-2, with 7 bases lining up with TRBD2. As DNA, the CDR3 is TGTGCCAGCAGCTTCAATCACCGAGCGGGAAATTGCCCCGGGGAGCTGTTTTTT. Its protein is CASSFNHRAGNCPGELFF.